This T cell receptor (beta chain) emerged from a study of human T cells and chemical hapten exposure. Study-level findings and limits: There were significantly more large CDR3 similarity clusters among expanded TCRs than among controls.

The CDR3 is 15 amino acids. Per the germline V gene, CDR1 is MDHEN and CDR2 is SYDVKM. V lost 8 bases to trimming and J lost 4 bases, with 15 bases between them. This clonotype was picked up a small number of times. The antigen is undetermined. Time point described: patch test 1, 2 weeks after DPC sensitization. The treatment here: therapeutic diphenylcyclopropenone sensitization with weekly scalp DPC. The library tagged each cDNA molecule with unique molecular identifiers. TCRdb analysed the RACE reads with MiXCR anew, one entry per CDR3 protein. The repertoire includes approximately 82,000 distinct CDR3 sequences, 8% to 11% of them detected once, and 2% to 2.5% sits in the top ten.

This rearrangement joins TRBV28 to TRBJ2-6, with D maybe TRBD1 (5 bases). The clonotype comes from a man aged 40-50 years with alopecia areata. Some clones in this sample may be carry-over from other donors' samples. Sample: whole blood, taken in connection with sensitization to the hapten diphenylcyclopropenone (DPC). The CDR3 loop is CASLTQGPGANVLTF. In nucleotides, the CDR3 is TGTGCCAGCCTAACCCAGGGCCCCGGGGCCAACGTCCTGACTTTC.